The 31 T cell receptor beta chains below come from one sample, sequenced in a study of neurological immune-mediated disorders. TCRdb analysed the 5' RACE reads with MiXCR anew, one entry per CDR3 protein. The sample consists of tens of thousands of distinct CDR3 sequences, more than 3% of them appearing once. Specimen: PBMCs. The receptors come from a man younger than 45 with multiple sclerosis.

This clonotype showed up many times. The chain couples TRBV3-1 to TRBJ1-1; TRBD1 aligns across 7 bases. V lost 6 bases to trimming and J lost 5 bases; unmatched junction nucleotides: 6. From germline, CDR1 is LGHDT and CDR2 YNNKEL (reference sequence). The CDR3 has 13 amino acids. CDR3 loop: CASRYRGGTEAFF. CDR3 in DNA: TGTGCCAGCAGATACAGGGGAGGGACTGAAGCTTTCTTT.

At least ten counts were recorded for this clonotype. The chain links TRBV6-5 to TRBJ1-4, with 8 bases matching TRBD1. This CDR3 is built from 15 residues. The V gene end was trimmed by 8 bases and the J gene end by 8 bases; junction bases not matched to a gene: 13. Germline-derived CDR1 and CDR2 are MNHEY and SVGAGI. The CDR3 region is CASLPTGGSGEKLFF. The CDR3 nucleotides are TGTGCCAGCCTACCCACAGGGGGATCGGGCGAAAAACTGTTTTTT.

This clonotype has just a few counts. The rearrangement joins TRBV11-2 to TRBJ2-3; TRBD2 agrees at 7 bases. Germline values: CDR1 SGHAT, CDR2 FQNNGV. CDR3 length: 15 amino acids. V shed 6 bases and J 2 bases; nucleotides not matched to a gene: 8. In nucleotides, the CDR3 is TGTGCCAGCAGGGCCCAGCAGCGGGACACAGATACGCAGTATTTT. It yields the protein CASRAQQRDTDTQYF.

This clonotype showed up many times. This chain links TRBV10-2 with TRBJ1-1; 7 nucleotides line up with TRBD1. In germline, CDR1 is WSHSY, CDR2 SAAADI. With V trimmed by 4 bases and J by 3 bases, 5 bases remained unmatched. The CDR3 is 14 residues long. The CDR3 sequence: CASSGGTADTEAFF. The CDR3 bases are TGCGCCAGCAGTGGGGGGACAGCCGACACTGAAGCTTTCTTT.

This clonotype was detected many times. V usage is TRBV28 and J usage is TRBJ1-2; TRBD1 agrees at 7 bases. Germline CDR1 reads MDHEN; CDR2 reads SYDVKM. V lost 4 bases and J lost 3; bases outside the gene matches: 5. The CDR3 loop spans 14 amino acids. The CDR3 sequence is CASSSWDRYYGYTF. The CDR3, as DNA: TGTGCCAGCAGTTCTTGGGACAGATACTATGGCTACACCTTC.

The CDR3 loop reads CATSRGPTGSGETQYF. The CDR3 nucleotides are TGTGCCACCAGCAGAGGGCCCACCGGTTCGGGAGAGACCCAGTACTTC. This chain connects TRBV15 to TRBJ2-5; no clear D. Germline V gives CDR1 LNHNV, CDR2 YYDKDF (reference sequence). The CDR3 is 16 amino acids. Deletions cut 1 base from V and 4 bases from J, with 16 bases between.

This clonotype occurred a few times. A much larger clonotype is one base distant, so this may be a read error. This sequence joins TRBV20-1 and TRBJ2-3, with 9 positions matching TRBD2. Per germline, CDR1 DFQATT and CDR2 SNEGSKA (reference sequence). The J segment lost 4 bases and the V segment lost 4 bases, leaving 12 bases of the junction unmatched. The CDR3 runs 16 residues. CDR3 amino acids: CSATRLAGGTPDTQYF. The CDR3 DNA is TGCAGTGCTACCAGACTGGCGGGAGGGACCCCAGATACGCAGTATTTT.

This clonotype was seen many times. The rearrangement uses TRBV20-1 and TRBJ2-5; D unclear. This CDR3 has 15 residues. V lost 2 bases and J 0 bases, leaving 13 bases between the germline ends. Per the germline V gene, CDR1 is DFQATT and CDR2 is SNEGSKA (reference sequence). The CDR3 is CSARSDLRYQETQYF. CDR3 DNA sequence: TGCAGTGCTAGATCGGACCTGAGGTACCAAGAGACCCAGTACTTC.

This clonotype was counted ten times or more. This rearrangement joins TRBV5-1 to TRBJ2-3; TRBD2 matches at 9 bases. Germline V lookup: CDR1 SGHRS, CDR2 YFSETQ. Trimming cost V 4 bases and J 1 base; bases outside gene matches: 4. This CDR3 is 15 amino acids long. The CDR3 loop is CASSLRTSGTDTQYF. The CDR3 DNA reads TGCGCCAGCAGCCTGCGGACTAGCGGCACAGATACGCAGTATTTT.

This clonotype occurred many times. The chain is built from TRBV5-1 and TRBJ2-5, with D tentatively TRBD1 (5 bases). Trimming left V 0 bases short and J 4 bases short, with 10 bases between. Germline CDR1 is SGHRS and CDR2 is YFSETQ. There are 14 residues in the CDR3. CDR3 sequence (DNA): TGCGCCAGCAGCTTGGACTGGGGCGTAGAGACCCAGTACTTC. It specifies CASSLDWGVETQYF.

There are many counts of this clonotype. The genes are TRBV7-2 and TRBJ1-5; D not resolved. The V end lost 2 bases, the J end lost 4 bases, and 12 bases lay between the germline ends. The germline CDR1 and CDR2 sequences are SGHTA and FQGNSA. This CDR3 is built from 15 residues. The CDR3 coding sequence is TGTGCCAGCAGCTTAACGCAGGTACCGAATCAGCCCCAGCATTTT. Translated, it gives CASSLTQVPNQPQHF.

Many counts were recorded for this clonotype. CDR3 DNA sequence: TGTGCCAGCAGCCAAGGCCTAGCGGGGGGGTATTACTCTAGCACAGATACGCAGTATTTT. Protein product: CASSQGLAGGYYSSTDTQYF. The chain couples TRBV3-1 to TRBJ2-3; 12 nucleotides agree with TRBD2. V trimming: 1 base; J trimming: 0 bases; junction bases outside the gene matches: 11. CDR1 is LGHDT and CDR2 is YNNKEL in the germline V gene (reference sequence). The CDR3 sequence is 20 residues long.

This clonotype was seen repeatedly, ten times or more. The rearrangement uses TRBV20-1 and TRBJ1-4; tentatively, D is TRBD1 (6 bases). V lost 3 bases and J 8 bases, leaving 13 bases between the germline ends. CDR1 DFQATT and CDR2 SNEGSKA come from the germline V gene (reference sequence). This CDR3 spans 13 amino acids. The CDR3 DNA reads TGCAGTGCTAGTGGGGGGCAACGGGAAAAACTGTTTTTT. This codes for CSASGGQREKLFF.

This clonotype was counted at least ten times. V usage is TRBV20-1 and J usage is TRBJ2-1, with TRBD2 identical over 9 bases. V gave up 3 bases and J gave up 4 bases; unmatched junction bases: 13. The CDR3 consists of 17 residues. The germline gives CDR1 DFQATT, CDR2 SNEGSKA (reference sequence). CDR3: CSARTSGGPGRYNEQFF. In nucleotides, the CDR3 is TGCAGTGCTAGGACTAGCGGAGGCCCCGGACGGTACAATGAGCAGTTCTTC.

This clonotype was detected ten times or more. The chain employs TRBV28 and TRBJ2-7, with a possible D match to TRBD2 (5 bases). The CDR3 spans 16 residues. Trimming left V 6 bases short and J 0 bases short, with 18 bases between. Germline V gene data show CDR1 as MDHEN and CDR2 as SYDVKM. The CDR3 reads CASSAEGWAHSYEQYF. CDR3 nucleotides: TGTGCCAGCAGCGCCGAGGGTTGGGCCCACTCCTACGAGCAGTACTTC.

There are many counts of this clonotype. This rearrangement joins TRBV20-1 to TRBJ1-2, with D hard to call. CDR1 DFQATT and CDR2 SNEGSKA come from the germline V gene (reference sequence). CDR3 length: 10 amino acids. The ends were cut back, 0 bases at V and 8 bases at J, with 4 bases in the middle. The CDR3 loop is CSAREEGYTF. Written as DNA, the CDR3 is TGCAGTGCTAGAGAGGAAGGCTACACCTTC.

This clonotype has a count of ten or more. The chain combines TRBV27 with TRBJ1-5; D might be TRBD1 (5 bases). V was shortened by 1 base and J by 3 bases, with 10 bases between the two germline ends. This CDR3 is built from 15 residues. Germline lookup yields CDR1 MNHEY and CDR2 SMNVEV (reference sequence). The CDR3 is CASSLLGQANQPQHF. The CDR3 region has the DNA TGTGCCAGCAGTTTATTGGGGCAGGCCAATCAGCCCCAGCATTTT.

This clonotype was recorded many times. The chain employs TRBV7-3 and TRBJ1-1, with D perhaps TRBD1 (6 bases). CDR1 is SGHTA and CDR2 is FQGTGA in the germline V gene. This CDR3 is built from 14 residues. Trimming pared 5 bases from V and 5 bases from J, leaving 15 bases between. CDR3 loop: CASSPGHRGTEAFF. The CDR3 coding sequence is TGTGCCAGCAGCCCGGGACACCGGGGGACTGAAGCTTTCTTT.

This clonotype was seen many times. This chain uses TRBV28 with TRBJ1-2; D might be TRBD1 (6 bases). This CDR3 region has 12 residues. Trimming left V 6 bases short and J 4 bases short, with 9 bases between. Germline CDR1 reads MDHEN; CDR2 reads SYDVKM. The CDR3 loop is CASRRDIYGYTF. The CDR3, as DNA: TGTGCCAGCAGGCGGGACATCTATGGCTACACCTTC.

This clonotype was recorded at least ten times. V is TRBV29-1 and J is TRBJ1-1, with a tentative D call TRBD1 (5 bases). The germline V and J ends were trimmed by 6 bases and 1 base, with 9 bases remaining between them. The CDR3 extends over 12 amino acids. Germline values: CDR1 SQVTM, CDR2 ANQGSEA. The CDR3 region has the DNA TGCAGCGTCCTAGGACAGAACACTGAAGCTTTCTTT. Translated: CSVLGQNTEAFF. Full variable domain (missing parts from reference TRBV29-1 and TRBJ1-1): SAVISQKPSRDICQRGTSLTIQCQVDSQVTMMFWYRQQPGQSLTLIATANQGSEATYESGFVIDKFPISRPNLTFSTLTVSNMSPEDSSIYLCSVLGQNTEAFFGQGTRLTVV.

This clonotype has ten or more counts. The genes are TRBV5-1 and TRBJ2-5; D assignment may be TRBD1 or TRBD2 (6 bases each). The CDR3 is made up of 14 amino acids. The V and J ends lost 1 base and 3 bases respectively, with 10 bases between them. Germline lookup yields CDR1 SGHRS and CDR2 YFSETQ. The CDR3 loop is CASSLMGGKETQYF. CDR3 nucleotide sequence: TGCGCCAGCAGCTTGATGGGGGGCAAAGAGACCCAGTACTTC.

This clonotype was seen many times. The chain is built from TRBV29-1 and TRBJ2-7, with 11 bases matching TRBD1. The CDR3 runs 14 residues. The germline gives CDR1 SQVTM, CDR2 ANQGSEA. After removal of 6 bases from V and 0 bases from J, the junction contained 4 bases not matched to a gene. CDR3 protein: CSVPGTGGSYEQYF. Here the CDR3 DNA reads TGCAGCGTCCCCGGGACAGGGGGCTCCTACGAGCAGTACTTC.

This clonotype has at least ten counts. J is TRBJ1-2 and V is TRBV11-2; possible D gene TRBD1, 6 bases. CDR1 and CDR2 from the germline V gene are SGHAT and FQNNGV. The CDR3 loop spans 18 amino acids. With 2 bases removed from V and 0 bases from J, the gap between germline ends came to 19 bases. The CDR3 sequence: CASSLSTLRQVANYGYTF. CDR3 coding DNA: TGTGCCAGCAGCTTATCAACCCTCCGACAGGTAGCTAACTATGGCTACACCTTC. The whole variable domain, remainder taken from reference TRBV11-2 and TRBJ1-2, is EAGVAQSPRYKIIEKRQSVAFWCNPISGHATLYWYQQILGQGPKLLIQFQNNGVVDDSQLPKDRFSAERLKGVDSTLKIQPAKLEDSAVYLCASSLSTLRQVANYGYTFGSGTRLTVV.

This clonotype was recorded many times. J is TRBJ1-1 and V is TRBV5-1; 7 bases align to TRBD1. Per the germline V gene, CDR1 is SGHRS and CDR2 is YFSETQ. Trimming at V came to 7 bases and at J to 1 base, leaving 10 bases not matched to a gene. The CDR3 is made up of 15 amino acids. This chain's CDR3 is CASSLPGGENTEAFF. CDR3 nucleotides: TGCGCCAGCTCCCTACCAGGGGGAGAGAACACTGAAGCTTTCTTT.

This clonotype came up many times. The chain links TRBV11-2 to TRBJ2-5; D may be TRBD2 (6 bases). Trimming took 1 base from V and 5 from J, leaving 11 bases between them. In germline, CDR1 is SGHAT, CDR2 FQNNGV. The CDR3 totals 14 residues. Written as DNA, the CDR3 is TGTGCCAGCAGCTTAGGTACAGGAGGGGAGACCCAGTACTTC. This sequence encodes CASSLGTGGETQYF.

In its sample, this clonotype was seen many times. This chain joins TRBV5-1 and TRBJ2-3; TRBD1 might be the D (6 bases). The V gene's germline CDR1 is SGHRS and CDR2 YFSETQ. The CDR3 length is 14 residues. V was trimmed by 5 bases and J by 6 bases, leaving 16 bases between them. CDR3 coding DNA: TGCGCCAGCAGATTCACAGGGTACGCGGATACGCAGTATTTT. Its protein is CASRFTGYADTQYF.

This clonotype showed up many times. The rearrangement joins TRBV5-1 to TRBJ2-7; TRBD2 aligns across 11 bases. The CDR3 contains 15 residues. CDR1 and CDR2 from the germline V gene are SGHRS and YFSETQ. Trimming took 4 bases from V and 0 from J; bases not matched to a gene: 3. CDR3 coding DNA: TGCGCCAGCAGCGCTAGCGGGGGGAGCTCCTACGAGCAGTACTTC. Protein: CASSASGGSSYEQYF. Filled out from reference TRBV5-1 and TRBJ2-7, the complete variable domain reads KAGVTQTPRYLIKTRGQQVTLSCSPISGHRSVSWYQQTPGQGLQFLFEYFSETQRNKGNFPGRFSGRQFSNSRSEMNVSTLELGDSALYLCASSASGGSSYEQYFGPGTRLTVT.

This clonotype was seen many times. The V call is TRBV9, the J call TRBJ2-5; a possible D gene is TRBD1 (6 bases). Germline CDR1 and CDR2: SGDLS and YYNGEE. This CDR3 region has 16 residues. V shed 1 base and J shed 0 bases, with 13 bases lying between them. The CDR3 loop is CASSVTAGVYQETQYF. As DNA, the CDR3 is TGTGCCAGCAGCGTAACGGCAGGGGTGTACCAAGAGACCCAGTACTTC.

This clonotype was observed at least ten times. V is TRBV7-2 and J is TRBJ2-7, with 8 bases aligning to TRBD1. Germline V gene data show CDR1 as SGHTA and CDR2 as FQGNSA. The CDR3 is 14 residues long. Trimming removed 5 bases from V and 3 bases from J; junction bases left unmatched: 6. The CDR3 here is CASSPGTGDYEQYF. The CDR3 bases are TGTGCCAGCAGCCCCGGGACAGGAGACTACGAGCAGTACTTC. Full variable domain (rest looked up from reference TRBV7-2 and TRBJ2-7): GAGVSQSPSNKVTEKGKDVELRCDPISGHTALYWYRQSLGQGLEFLIYFQGNSAPDKSGLPSDRFSAERTGGSVSTLTIQRTQQEDSAVYLCASSPGTGDYEQYFGPGTRLTVT.

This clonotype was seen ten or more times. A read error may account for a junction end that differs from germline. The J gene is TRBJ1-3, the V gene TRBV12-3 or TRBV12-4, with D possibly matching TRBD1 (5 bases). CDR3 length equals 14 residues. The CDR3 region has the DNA TGTGCCAGCAGCTCAGCGGGGACTGGAAACACAATATATTTT. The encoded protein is CASSSAGTGNTIYF.

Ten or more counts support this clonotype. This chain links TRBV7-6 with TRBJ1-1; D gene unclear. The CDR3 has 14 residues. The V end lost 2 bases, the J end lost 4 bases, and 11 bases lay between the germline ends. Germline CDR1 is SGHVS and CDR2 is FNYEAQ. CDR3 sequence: CASSLPPSGTEAFF. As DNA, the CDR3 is TGTGCCAGCAGCTTACCACCTTCGGGCACTGAAGCTTTCTTT.